This T cell receptor beta chain appears in the sequencing data of a study of blood T cell repertoires in COVID-19. Study overall: Collection of acute and convalescent COVID-19 samples took place in the United States, Italy and Spain.

In the original analysis: Reference gene primer amplification gave nucleated cell count estimates. Clones were sequenced by immunoSEQ multiplex PCR, and TCRdb holds only the in-frame ones, with some missing. Clonal size and the V and J genes are those of that table, whereas D and trimming came from the DNA. The sample holds 250,000 to 300,000 clones; approximately 86% are singletons and the top ten take around 13%. The table lists this clone with a count of one. The Seattle patients joined while their infection was active and were tracked longitudinally afterward. Source material: peripheral blood. This clonotype originated in a woman between 70 and 85 years old with COVID-19, enrolled during active disease.

CDR3 coding DNA: TGTGCCAGCAGGAGCGGACAGGCTTTTACCACTGAAGCTTTCTTT. Translated, it gives CASRSGQAFTTEAFF. This chain uses TRBV28 with TRBJ1-1, with 7 bases matching TRBD1. V lost 6 bases and J lost 4; bases outside the gene matches: 11. There are 15 residues in the CDR3. CDR1 MDHEN and CDR2 SYDVKM come from the germline V gene.